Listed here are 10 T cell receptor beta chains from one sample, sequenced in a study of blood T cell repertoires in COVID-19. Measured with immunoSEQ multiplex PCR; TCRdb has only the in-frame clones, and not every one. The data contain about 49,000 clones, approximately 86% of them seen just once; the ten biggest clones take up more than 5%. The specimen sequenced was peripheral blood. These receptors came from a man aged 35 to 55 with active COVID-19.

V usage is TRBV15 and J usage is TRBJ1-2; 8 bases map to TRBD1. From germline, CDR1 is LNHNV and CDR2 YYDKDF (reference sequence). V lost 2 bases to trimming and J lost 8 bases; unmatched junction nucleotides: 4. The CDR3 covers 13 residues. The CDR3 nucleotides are TGTGCCACCAGCAGAACAGGGGGTTTAGGCTACACCTTC. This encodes CATSRTGGLGYTF.

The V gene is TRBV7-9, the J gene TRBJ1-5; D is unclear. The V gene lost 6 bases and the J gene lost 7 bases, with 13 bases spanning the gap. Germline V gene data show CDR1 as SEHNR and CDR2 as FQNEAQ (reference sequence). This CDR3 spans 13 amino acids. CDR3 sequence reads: CASRGAGEQPQHF. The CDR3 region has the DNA TGTGCCAGCAGGGGAGCAGGCGAGCAGCCCCAGCATTTT.

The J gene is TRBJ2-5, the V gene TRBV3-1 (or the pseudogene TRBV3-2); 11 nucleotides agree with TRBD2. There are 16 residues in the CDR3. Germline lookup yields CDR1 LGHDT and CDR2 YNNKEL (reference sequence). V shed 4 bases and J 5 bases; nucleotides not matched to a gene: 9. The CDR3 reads CASSLLSGRATETQYF. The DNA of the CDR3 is TGTGCCAGCAGCCTTCTTAGCGGGAGGGCGACGGAGACCCAGTACTTC.

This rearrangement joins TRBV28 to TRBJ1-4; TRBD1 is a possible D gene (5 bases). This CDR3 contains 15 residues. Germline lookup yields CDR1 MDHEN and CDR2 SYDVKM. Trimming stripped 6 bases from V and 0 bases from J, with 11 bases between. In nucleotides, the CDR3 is TGTGCCAGCAGCTACAGGATCGCAACTAATGAAAAACTGTTTTTT. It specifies CASSYRIATNEKLFF.

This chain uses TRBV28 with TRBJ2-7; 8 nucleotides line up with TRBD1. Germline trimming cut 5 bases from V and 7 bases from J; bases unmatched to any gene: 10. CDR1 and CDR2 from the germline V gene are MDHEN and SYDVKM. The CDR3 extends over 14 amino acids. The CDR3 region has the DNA TGTGCCAGCAGTCGCCGGGACAGGACGAGTGAGCAGTACTTC. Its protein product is CASSRRDRTSEQYF.

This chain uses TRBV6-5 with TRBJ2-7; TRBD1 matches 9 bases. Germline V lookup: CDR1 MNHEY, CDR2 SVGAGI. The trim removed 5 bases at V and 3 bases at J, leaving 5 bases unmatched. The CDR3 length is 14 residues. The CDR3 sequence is CASSPRTGVYEQYF. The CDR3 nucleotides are TGTGCCAGCAGTCCGAGGACAGGGGTCTACGAGCAGTACTTC.

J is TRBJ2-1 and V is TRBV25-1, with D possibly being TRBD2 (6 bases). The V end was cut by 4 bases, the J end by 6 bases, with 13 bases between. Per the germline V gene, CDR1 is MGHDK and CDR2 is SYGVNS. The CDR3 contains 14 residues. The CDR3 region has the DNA TGTGCCAGCAGTGGTGGCGGGGACTCCAATGAGCAGTTCTTC. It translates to CASSGGGDSNEQFF.

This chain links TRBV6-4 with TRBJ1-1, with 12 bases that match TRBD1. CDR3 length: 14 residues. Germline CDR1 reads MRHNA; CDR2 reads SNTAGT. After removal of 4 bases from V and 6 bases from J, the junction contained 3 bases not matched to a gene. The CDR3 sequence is CASSAGTGGAEAFF. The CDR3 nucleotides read TGTGCCAGCAGTGCCGGGACAGGGGGCGCTGAAGCTTTCTTT.

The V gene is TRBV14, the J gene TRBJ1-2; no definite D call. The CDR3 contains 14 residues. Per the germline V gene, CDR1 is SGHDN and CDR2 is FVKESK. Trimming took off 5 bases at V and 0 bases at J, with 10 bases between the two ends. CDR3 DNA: TGTGCCAGCAGCGTACAGAGATCTAACTATGGCTACACCTTC. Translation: CASSVQRSNYGYTF.

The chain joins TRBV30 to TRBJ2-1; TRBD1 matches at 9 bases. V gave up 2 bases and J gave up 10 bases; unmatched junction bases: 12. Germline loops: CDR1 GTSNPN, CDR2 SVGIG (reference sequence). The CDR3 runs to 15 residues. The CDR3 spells CAWSQGDRDRREQFF. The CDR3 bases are TGTGCCTGGAGTCAAGGGGACAGGGACAGAAGGGAGCAGTTCTTC.